The present entry profiles one T cell receptor (beta chain) with its context. Its target is not known. This entry comes from a study of vaccination and CD4 T cells after COVID-19. Looking at the study overall: Controls had a CEFX pool, an HIV-1 Nef pool, or no peptide added.

Cultured CD4+ T cell DNA was sequenced using the Oncomine TCR Beta short-read assay. TCRdb reprocessed the PCR reads with MiXCR, giving one entry per CDR3 protein. Of roughly 7,000 distinct CDR3 sequences in the sample, 33% were seen once. Treatment here: 10-day PBMC culture with coronavirus spike peptide pools or control peptides (ViraFEST assay). Those CD4+ T cells from the unexposed donor predate the COVID-19 pandemic (2011-2018). Findings and limits, study-wide: Median numbers of SARS-CoV-2-reactive clonotypes increased from roughly 19 to 38 (not a significant change).

The sequenced material came from CD4+ T cells from blood, cultured in vitro. The source is a human donor in good health.

This chain's CDR3 is CASSASMNTEAFF. CDR3 DNA sequence: TGTGCCAGCAGTGCATCTATGAACACTGAAGCTTTCTTT. This chain links TRBV6-4 with TRBJ1-1; D unresolved. The CDR3 extends over 13 amino acids. With 4 bases removed from V and 0 bases from J, the gap between germline ends came to 6 bases. Germline V gene lookup returns CDR1 MRHNA and CDR2 SNTAGT.